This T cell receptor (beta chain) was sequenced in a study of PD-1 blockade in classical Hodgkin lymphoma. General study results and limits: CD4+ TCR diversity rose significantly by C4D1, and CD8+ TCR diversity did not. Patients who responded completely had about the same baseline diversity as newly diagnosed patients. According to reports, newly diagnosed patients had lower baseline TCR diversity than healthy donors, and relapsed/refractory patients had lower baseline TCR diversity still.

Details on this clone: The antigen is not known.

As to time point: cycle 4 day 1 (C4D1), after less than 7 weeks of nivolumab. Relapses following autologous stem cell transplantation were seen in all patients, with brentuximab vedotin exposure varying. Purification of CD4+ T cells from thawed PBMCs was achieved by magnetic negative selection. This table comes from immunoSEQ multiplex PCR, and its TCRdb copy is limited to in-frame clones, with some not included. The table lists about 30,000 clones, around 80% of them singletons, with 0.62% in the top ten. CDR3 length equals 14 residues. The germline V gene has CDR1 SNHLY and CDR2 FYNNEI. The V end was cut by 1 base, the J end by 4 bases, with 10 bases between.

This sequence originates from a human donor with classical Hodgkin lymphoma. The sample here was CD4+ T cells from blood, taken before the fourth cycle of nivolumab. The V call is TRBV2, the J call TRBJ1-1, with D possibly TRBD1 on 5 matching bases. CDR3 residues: CASSEVGAGTEAFF. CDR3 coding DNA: TGTGCCAGCAGTGAAGTCGGGGCCGGCACTGAAGCTTTCTTT.